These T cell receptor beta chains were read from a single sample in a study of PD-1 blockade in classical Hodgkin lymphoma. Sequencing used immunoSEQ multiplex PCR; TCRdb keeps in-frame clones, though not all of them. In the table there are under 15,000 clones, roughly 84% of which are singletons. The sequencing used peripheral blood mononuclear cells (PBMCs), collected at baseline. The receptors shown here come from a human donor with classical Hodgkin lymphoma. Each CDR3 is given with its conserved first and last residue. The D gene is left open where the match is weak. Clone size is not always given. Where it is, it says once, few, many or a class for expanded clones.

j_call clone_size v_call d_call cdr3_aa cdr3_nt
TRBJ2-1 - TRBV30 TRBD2 CAWSRLADYNEQFF TGTGCCTGGAGTCGACTAGCGGATTACAATGAGCAGTTCTTC
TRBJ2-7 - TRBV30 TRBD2 CAWSRAGVDEQYF TGTGCCTGGAGTCGAGCGGGAGTCGACGAGCAGTACTTC
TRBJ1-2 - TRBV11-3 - CASSLRGDGYGYTF TGTGCCAGCAGCTTACGAGGGGACGGCTATGGCTACACCTTC
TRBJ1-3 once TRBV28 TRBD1 CASSFRQGQGNTIYF TGTGCCAGCAGTTTCAGACAGGGACAAGGAAACACCATATATTTT
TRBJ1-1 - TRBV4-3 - CASSQKSGTEAFF TGCGCCAGCAGCCAGAAATCGGGTACTGAAGCTTTCTTT
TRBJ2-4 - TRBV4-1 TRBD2 CASSQEGLAGALNIQYF TGCGCCAGCAGCCAAGAAGGACTAGCGGGGGCCTTAAACATTCAGTACTTC
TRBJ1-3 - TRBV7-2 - CASSPRRGNTIYF TGTGCCAGCAGCCCTCGGAGAGGAAACACCATATATTTT
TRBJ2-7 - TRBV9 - CASSGLGWPPEQYF TGTGCCAGCAGCGGCCTGGGGTGGCCCCCGGAGCAGTACTTC
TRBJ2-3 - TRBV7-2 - CASSFAWGNTDTQYF TGTGCCAGCAGCTTTGCTTGGGGTAACACAGATACGCAGTATTTT
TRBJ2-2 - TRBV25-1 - CASSEYHQNTGELFF TGTGCCAGCAGTGAATATCACCAGAACACCGGGGAGCTGTTTTTT
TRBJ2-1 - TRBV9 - CASSVDVSEQFF TGTGCCAGCAGCGTAGACGTTAGTGAGCAGTTCTTC
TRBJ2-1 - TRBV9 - CASSVGVSLGEQFF TGTGCCAGCAGCGTAGGGGTTAGTCTGGGTGAGCAGTTCTTC
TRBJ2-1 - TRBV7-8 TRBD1 CASSITQPGQAEQFF TGTGCTAGCAGCATCACCCAGCCAGGACAGGCTGAGCAGTTCTTC
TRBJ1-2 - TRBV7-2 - CASSLEAGAGGGYTF TGTGCCAGCAGCTTAGAGGCAGGGGCGGGAGGAGGCTACACCTTC
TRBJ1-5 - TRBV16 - CASSPPSGQPQHF TGTGCCAGCAGCCCACCTAGTGGTCAGCCCCAGCATTTT
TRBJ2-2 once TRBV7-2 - CASTTYSTGELFF TGTGCCAGCACCACTTACAGCACCGGGGAGCTGTTTTTT
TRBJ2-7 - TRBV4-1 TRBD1 CASSQVGTGLYEQYF TGCGCCAGCAGCCAAGTCGGGACAGGGCTCTACGAGCAGTACTTC
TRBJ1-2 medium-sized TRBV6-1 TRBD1 CASILGTAWDGYTF TGTGCCAGCATTCTAGGGACAGCTTGGGATGGCTACACCTTC
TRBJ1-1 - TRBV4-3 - CASSRNSGLKTEAFF TGCGCCAGCAGCCGGAACTCAGGGTTGAAGACTGAAGCTTTCTTT
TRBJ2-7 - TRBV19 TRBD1 CASSLTGTGGYEQYF TGTGCCAGTAGTCTCACCGGGACAGGGGGCTACGAGCAGTACTTC